At least ten counts were recorded for the clone carrying this TCR beta chain. The antigen is unknown. The sample is drawn from a study of T-cell reconstitution after alpha-beta-depleted transplantation in children. Study-wide results and caveats: Several hundred expanded graft clones reportedly supplied alpha-beta T cells about two months after transplant.

Researchers prepared the TCRbeta library using unique molecular identifiers, the study reports. TCRdb ran MiXCR on the PCR reads and lists one entry per CDR3 protein. The repertoire holds about 260,000 distinct CDR3 sequences, with around 7.5% as singletons. Per the germline V gene, CDR1 is SGHTA and CDR2 is FQGNSA. The CDR3 consists of 16 residues. V was cut by 3 bases and J by 2 bases, with 15 bases left in between. This receptor was taken from a male patient younger than 18 who had a stem cell transplant for acute lymphoblastic leukemia, so the T cells may come from the graft donor. This chain uses TRBV7-2 with TRBJ2-3; maybe TRBD1 (5 bases). Sequencing used PBMCs, mostly from graft donor cells, obtained 180 days after TCRalphabeta/CD19-depleted stem cell transplant. DNA of the CDR3: TGTGCCAGCAGCTTTTTGGCAGGGAAGGTCACAGATACGCAGTATTTT. Protein sequence: CASSFLAGKVTDTQYF.